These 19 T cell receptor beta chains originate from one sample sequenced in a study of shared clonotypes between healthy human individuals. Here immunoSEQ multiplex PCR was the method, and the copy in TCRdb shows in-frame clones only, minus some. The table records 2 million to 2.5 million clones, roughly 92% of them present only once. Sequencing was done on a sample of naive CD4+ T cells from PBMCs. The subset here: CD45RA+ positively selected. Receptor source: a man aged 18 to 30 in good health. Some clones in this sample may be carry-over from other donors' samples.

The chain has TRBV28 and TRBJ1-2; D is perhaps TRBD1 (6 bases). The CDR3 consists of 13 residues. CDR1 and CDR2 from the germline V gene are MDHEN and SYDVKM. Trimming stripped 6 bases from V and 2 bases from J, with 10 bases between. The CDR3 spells CASRWGPNYGYTF. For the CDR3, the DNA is TGTGCCAGCAGATGGGGGCCGAACTATGGCTACACCTTC.

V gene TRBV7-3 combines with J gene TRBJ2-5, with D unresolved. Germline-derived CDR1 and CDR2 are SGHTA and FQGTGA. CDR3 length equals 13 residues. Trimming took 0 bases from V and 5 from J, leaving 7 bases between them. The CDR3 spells CASSLTVGETQYF. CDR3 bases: TGTGCCAGCAGCTTAACTGTTGGGGAGACCCAGTACTTC. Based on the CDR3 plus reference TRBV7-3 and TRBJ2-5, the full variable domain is GAGVSQTPSNKVTEKGKYVELRCDPISGHTALYWYRQSLGQGPEFLIYFQGTGAADDSGLPNDRFFAVRPEGSVSTLKIQRTERGDSAVYLCASSLTVGETQYFGPGTRLLVL.

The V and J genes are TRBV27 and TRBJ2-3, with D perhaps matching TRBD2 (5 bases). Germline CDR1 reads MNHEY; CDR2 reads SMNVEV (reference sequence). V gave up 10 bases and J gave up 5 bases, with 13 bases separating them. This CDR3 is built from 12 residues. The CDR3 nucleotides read TGTGCCACCGTTACCCGGGGAGATACGCAGTATTTT. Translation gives CATVTRGDTQYF.

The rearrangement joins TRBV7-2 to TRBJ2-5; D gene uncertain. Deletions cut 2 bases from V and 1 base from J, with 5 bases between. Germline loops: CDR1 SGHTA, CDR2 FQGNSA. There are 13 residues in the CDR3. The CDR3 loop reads CASSLSVQETQYF. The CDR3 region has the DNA TGTGCCAGCAGCTTATCGGTCCAAGAGACCCAGTACTTC.

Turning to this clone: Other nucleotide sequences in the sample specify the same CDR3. The CDR3 region is CASSPPGLDTQYF. As DNA, the CDR3 is TGTGCCAGCAGTCCCCCGGGATTGGATACGCAGTATTTT. The chain combines TRBV28 with TRBJ2-3, with D maybe TRBD2 (5 bases). Germline-derived CDR1 and CDR2 are MDHEN and SYDVKM. There are 13 residues in the CDR3. V lost 5 bases to trimming and J lost 6 bases, with 12 bases between them.

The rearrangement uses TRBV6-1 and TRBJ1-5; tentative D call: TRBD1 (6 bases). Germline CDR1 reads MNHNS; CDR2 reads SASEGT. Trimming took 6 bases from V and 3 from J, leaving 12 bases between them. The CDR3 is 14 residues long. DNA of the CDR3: TGTGCCAGCAGAATCAGGGGATCCAATCAGCCCCAGCATTTT. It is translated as CASRIRGSNQPQHF.

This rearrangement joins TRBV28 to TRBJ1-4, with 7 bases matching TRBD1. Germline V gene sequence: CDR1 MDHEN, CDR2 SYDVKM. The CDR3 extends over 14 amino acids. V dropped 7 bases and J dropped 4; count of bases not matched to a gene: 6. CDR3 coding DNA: TGTGCCAGCACCCCGGGACAGATTAATGAAAAACTGTTTTTT. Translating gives CASTPGQINEKLFF.

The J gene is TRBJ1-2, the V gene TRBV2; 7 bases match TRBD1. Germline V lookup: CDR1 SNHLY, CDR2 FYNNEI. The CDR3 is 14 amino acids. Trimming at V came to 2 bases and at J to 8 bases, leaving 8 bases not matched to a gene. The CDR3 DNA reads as TGTGCCAGCAGTGAAACCGGGACAGTTTCCGGCTACACCTTC. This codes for CASSETGTVSGYTF. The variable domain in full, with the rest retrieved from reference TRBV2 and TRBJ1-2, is EPEVTQTPSHQVTQMGQEVILRCVPISNHLYFYWYRQILGQKVEFLVSFYNNEISEKSEIFDDQFSVERPDGSNFTLKIRSTKLEDSAMYFCASSETGTVSGYTFGSGTRLTVV.

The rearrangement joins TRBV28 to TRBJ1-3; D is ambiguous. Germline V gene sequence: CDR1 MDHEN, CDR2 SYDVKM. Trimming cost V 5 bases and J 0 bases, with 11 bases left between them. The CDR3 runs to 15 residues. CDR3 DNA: TGTGCCAGCAGTACTATCGGTGGCTCTGGAAACACCATATATTTT. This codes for CASSTIGGSGNTIYF.

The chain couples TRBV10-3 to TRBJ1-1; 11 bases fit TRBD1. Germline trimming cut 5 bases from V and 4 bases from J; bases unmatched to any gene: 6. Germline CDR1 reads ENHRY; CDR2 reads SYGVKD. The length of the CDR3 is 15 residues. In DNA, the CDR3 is TGTGCCATCAGTAGGACAGGGGGCGCGGGCACTGAAGCTTTCTTT. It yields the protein CAISRTGGAGTEAFF.

The CDR3 bases are TGTGCCAGCAGCCTACTAGGACGCGGCAATGAGCAGTTCTTC. It specifies CASSLLGRGNEQFF. The genes are TRBV7-2 and TRBJ2-1; a possible D gene is TRBD2 (5 bases). CDR3 length: 14 residues. V was cut by 5 bases and J by 6 bases, with 14 bases left in between. Looked up from germline, CDR1 is SGHTA and CDR2 is FQGNSA.

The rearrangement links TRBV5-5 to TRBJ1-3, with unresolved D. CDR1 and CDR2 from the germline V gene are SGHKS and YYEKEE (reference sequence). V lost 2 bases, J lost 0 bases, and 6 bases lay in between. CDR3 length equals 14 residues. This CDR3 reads CASSFQSSGNTIYF. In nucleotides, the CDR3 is TGTGCCAGCAGCTTTCAGAGCTCTGGAAACACCATATATTTT.

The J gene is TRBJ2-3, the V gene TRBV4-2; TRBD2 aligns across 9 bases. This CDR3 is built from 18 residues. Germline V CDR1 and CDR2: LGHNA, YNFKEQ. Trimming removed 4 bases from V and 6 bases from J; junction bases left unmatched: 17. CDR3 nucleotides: TGTGCCAGCAGCCGGAATAGGGCTAGCGGGGCCGTGGAGGATACGCAGTATTTT. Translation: CASSRNRASGAVEDTQYF.

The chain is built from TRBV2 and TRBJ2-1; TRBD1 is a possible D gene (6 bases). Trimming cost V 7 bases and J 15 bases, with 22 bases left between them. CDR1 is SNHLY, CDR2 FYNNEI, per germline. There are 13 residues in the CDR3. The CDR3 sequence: CASNDAGQSTPFF. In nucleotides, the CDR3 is TGTGCCAGCAACGATGCCGGACAGTCTACTCCGTTCTTC.

DNA of the CDR3: TGTGCCAGCAGCTTAGAAGTCAGAACAGGGGAGCTGTTTTTT. Translated: CASSLEVRTGELFF. The chain couples TRBV7-9 to TRBJ2-2; no clear D. The CDR3 is 14 amino acids. Germline CDR1 reads SEHNR; CDR2 reads FQNEAQ (reference sequence). Trimming cost V 1 base and J 8 bases, with 11 bases left between them.

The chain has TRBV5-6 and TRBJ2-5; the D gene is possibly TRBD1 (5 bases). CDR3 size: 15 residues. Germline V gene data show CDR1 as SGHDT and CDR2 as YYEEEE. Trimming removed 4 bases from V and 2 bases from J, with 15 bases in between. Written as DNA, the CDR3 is TGTGCCAGCAGCCCCCCTGGGGCCCTTCAAGAGACCCAGTACTTC. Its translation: CASSPPGALQETQYF.

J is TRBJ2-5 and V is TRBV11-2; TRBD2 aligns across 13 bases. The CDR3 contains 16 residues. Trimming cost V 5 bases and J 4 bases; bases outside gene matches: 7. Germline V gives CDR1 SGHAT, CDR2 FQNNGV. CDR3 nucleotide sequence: TGTGCCAGCAGCCAACGGACTAGCGGGAGTGGAGAGACCCAGTACTTC. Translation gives CASSQRTSGSGETQYF.

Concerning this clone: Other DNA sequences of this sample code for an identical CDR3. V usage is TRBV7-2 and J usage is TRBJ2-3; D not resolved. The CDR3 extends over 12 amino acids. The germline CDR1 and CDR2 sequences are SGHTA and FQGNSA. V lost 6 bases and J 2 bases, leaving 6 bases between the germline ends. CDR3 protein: CASSSFTDTQYF. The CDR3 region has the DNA TGTGCCAGCAGTTCATTCACAGATACGCAGTATTTT.

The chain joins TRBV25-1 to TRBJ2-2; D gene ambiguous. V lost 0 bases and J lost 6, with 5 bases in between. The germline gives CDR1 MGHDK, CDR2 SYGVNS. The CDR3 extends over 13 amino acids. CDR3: CASSEYLAGELFF. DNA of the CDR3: TGTGCCAGCAGTGAATATTTGGCCGGGGAGCTGTTTTTT.